A single sample gave rise to the 3 T cell receptor beta chains below, sequenced in a study of identical twins. A single record per CDR3 protein comes from TCRdb applying MiXCR to the 5' RACE reads. The sample holds 250,000 to 350,000 distinct CDR3 sequences; roughly 8.6% are singletons and the top ten take approximately 2.1%. A further study also used this sample, focusing on yellow fever vaccine responses in identical twins.

Material: memory (CD45RO+) T cells sorted from blood. The receptor set was obtained from a woman between 18 and 30 years old in good health.

This clonotype was found many times. The gene calls are TRBV28 and TRBJ2-3; D is possibly TRBD1 (6 bases). Trimming cost V 5 bases and J 2 bases, with 17 bases left between them. The CDR3 spans 16 residues. Looked up from germline, CDR1 is MDHEN and CDR2 is SYDVKM. CDR3 sequence reads: CASSLPRTEATDTQYF. In DNA form, the CDR3 reads TGTGCCAGCAGTCTCCCTCGGACAGAAGCCACAGATACGCAGTATTTT.

This sequence joins TRBV20-1 and TRBJ2-1, with a possible D match to TRBD2 (6 bases). The CDR3 has 12 residues. Trimming pared 3 bases from V and 8 bases from J, leaving 11 bases between. CDR1 and CDR2 from the germline V gene are DFQATT and SNEGSKA (reference sequence). The CDR3 nucleotides are TGCAGTGCTAGTCGGGGAGGCGATGAGCAGTTCTTC. It codes for CSASRGGDEQFF.

In this sample, this clonotype turned up a few times. The chain combines TRBV2 with TRBJ2-2, with 12 nucleotides matching TRBD2. V dropped 1 base and J dropped 6; count of bases not matched to a gene: 0. Germline CDR1 reads SNHLY; CDR2 reads FYNNEI. The CDR3 consists of 15 residues. The DNA of the CDR3 is TGTGCCAGCAGTGAAGGACTAGCGGGGGCCGGGGAGCTGTTTTTT. It encodes CASSEGLAGAGELFF. The full variable domain, its missing parts supplied by reference TRBV2 and TRBJ2-2, is EPEVTQTPSHQVTQMGQEVILRCVPISNHLYFYWYRQILGQKVEFLVSFYNNEISEKSEIFDDQFSVERPDGSNFTLKIRSTKLEDSAMYFCASSEGLAGAGELFFGEGSRLTVL.